This TCR beta chain was sequenced for a study of T-cell memory formation after mild COVID-19. This CDR3 has 17 amino acids. J lost 6 bases, V lost 4 bases, and 12 bases had no gene match. Looked up from germline, CDR1 is SGHVS and CDR2 is FQNEAQ. One entry per CDR3 protein results from TCRdb running MiXCR on the 5' RACE reads. Of approximately 350,000 distinct CDR3 sequences listed, under 30% are singletons. This clonotype was observed a handful of times. The rearrangement links TRBV7-8 to TRBJ1-5; TRBD1 matches at 10 bases. This sequence originates from an adult woman who had mild COVID-19 (a few samples of this study predate the infection). Cell type and time point are not known. The sample was PBMCs or a T cell subset sorted from them (not recorded which). The CDR3 reads CASSSGQDRGKGQPQHF. CDR3 DNA sequence: TGTGCCAGCAGCTCGGGGCAGGACAGGGGGAAGGGTCAGCCCCAGCATTTT.